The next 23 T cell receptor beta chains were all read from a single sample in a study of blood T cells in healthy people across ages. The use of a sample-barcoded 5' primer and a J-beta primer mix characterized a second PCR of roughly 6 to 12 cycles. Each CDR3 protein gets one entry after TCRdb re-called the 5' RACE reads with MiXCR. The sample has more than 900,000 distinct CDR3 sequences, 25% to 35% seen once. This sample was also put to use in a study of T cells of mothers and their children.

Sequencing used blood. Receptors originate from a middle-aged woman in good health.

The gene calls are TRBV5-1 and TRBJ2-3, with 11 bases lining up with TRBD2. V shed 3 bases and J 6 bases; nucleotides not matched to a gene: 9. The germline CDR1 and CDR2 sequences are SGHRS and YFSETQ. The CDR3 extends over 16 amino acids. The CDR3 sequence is CASSSTIAGGPDTQYF. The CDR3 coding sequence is TGCGCCAGCAGCTCGACCATAGCGGGAGGGCCCGATACGCAGTATTTT.

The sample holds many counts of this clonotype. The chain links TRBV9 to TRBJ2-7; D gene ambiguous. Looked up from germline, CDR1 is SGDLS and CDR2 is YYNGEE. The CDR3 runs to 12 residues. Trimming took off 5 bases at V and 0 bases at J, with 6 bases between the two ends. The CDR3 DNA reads TGTGCCAGCAGTACCAACTCCTACGAGCAGTACTTC. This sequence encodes CASSTNSYEQYF.

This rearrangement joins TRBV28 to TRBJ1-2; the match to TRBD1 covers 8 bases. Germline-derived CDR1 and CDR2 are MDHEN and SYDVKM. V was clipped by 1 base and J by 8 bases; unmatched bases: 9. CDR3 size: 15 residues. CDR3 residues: CASSLSYRTGTGYTF. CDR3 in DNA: TGTGCCAGCAGTTTATCATATAGGACAGGGACCGGCTACACCTTC.

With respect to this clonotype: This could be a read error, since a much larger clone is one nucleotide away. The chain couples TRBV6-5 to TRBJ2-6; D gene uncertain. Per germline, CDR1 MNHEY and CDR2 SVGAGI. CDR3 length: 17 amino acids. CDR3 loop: CAGSYSEPFSGANVLTF. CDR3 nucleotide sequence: TGTGCCGGCAGTTACTCCGAACCGTTCTCTGGGGCCAACGTCCTGACTTTC.

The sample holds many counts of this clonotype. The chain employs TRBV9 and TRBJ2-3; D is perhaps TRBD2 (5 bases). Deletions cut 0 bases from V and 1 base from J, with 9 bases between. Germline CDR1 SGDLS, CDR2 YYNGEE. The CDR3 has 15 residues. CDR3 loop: CASSVVGVGTDTQYF. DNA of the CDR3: TGTGCCAGCAGCGTAGTCGGGGTTGGCACAGATACGCAGTATTTT.

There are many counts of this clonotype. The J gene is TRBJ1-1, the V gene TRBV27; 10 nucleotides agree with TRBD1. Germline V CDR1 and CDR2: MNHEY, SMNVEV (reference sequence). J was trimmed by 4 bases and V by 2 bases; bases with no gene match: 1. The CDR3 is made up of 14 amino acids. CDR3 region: CASSLGTGATEAFF. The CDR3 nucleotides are TGTGCCAGCAGTTTAGGGACAGGGGCCACTGAAGCTTTCTTT.

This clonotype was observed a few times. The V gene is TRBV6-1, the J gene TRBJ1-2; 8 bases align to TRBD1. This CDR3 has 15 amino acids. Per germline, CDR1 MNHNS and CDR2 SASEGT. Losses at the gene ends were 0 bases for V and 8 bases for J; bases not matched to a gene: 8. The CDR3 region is CASSEAGQAPVGYTF. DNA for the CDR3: TGTGCCAGCAGTGAAGCGGGACAGGCTCCGGTAGGCTACACCTTC.

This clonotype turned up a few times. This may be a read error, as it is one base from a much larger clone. CDR3 bases: TGTGCCAGCAGCTTAGGGGTCGGACAGGGCCAATGCTACGAGCAGTACTTC. Its translation is CASSLGVGQGQCYEQYF. J is TRBJ2-7 and V is TRBV7-2, with 8 nucleotides matching TRBD1. CDR3 length: 17 amino acids. Germline CDR1 SGHTA, CDR2 FQGNSA. After removal of 1 base from V and 3 bases from J, the junction contained 11 bases not matched to a gene. The entire variable domain, with the rest obtained from reference TRBV7-2 and TRBJ2-7, is as follows: GAGVSQSPSNKVTEKGKDVELRCDPISGHTALYWYRQSLGQGLEFLIYFQGNSAPDKSGLPSDRFSAERTGGSVSTLTIQRTQQEDSAVYLCASSLGVGQGQCYEQYFGPGTRLTVT.

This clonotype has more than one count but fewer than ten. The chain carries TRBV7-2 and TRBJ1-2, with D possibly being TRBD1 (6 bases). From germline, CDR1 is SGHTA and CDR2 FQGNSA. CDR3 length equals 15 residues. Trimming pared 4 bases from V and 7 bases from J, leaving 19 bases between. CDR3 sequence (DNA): TGTGCCAGCAGCTCTCCGGGACATATGCTATCTGGCTACACCTTC. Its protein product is CASSSPGHMLSGYTF.

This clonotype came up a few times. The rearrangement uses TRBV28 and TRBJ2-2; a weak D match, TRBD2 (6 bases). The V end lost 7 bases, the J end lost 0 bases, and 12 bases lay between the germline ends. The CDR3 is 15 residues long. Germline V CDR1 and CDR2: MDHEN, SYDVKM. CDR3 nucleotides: TGTGCCAGCACCCTCGGGGGAGCGAACACCGGGGAGCTGTTTTTT. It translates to CASTLGGANTGELFF. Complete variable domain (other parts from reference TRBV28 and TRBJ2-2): DVKVTQSSRYLVKRTGEKVFLECVQDMDHENMFWYRQDPGLGLRLIYFSYDVKMKEKGDIPEGYSVSREKKERFSLILESASTNQTSMYLCASTLGGANTGELFFGEGSRLTVL.

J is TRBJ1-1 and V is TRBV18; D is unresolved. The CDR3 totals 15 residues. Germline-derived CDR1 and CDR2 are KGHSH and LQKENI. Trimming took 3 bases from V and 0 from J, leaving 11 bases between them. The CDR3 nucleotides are TGTGCCAGCTCACCTGGCCGGGAATTGAACACTGAAGCTTTCTTT. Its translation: CASSPGRELNTEAFF.

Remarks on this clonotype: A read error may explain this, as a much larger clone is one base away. The CDR3 DNA is TGTGCCAGCAGAGGGGGGGGACAGCAGTACTTC. Amino acid sequence: CASRGGGQQYF. The chain combines TRBV28 with TRBJ2-7, with TRBD2 as a possible D gene (7 bases). From germline, CDR1 is MDHEN and CDR2 SYDVKM. V shed 6 bases and J shed 8 bases, with 11 bases lying between them. CDR3 length: 11 residues.

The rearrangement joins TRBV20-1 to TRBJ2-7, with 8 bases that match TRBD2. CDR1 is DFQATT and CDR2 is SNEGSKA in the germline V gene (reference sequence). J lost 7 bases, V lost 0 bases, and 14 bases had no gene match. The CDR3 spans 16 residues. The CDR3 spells CSAREVPSGPYNEQYF. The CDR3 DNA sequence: TGCAGTGCTAGAGAGGTTCCTAGCGGGCCCTACAATGAGCAGTACTTC.

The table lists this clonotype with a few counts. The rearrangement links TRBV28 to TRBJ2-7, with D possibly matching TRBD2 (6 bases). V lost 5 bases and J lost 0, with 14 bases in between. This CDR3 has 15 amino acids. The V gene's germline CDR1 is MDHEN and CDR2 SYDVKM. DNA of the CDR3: TGTGCCAGCAGTGACGTGGGACTCAGCTCCTACGAGCAGTACTTC. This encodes CASSDVGLSSYEQYF.

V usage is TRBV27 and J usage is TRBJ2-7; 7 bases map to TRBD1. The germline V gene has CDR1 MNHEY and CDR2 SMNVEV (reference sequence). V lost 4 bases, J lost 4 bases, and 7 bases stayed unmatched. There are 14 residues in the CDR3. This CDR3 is CASSWTTGPYEQYF. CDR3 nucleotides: TGTGCCAGCAGTTGGACGACAGGGCCTTACGAGCAGTACTTC.

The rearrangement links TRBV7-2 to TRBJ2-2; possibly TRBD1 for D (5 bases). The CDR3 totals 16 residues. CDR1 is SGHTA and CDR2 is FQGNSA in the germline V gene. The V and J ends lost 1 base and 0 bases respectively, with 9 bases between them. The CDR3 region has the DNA TGTGCCAGCAGCTTAGACGGCAGGGCGAACACCGGGGAGCTGTTTTTT. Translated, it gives CASSLDGRANTGELFF.

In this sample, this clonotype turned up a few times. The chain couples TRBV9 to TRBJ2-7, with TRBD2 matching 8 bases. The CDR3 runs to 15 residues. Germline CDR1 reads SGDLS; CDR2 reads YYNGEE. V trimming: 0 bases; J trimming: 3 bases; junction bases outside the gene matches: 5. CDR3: CASSVGLAGLYEQYF. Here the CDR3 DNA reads TGTGCCAGCAGCGTAGGGCTAGCGGGTCTCTACGAGCAGTACTTC.

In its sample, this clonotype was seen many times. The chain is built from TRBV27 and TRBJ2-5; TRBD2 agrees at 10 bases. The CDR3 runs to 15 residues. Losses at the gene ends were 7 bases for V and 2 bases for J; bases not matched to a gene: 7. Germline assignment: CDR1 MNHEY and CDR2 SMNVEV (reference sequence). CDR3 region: CASTQGGLAQETQYF. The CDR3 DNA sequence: TGTGCCAGCACCCAAGGGGGACTAGCGCAAGAGACCCAGTACTTC.

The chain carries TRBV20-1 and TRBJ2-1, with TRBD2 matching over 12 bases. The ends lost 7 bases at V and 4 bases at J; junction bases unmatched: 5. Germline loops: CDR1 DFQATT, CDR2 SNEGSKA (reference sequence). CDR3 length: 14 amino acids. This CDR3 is CSGELAGGYNEQFF. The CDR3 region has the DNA TGCAGTGGCGAACTAGCGGGAGGTTACAATGAGCAGTTCTTC.

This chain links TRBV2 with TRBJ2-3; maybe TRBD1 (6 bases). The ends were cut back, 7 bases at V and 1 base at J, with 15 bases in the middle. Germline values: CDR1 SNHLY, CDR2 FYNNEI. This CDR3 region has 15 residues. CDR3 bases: TGTGCCAGCACCGCATCCAGACAGGGCACAGATACGCAGTATTTT. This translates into CASTASRQGTDTQYF. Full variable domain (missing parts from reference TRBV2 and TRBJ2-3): EPEVTQTPSHQVTQMGQEVILRCVPISNHLYFYWYRQILGQKVEFLVSFYNNEISEKSEIFDDQFSVERPDGSNFTLKIRSTKLEDSAMYFCASTASRQGTDTQYFGPGTRLTVL.

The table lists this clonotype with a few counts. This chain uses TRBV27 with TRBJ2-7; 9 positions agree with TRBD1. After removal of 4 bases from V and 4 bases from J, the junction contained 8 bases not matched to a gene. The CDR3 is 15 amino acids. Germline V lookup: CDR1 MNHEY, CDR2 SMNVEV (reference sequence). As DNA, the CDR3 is TGTGCCAGCAGTTCCCCCGGGACAGGGTATTACGAGCAGTACTTC. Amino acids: CASSSPGTGYYEQYF.

DNA for the CDR3: TGTGCCAGCAGCCAACGGGGTAGACAGGAGTACGAGCAGTACTTC. Translating it yields CASSQRGRQEYEQYF. The V and J genes are TRBV14 and TRBJ2-7; TRBD1 is a possible D gene (6 bases). The CDR3 is 15 amino acids. V lost 2 bases to trimming and J lost 4 bases, with 15 bases between them. Per the germline V gene, CDR1 is SGHDN and CDR2 is FVKESK.

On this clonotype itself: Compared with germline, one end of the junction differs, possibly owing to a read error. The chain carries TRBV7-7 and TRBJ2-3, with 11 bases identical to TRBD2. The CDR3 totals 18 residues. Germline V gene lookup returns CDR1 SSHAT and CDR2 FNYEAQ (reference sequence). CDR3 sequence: CASSLGLAGTSSTDTQYF. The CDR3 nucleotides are TGTGCTAGCAGCTTAGGACTAGCGGGTACCTCTAGCACAGATACGCAGTATTTT. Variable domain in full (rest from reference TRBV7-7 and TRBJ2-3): GAGVSQSPRYKVTKRGQDVTLRCDPISSHATLYWYQQALGQGPEFLTYFNYEAQPDKSGLPSDRFSAERPEGSISTLTIQRTEQRDSAMYRCASSLGLAGTSSTDTQYFGPGTRLTVL.